This TCR beta chain stems from a study of beta chain features in type 1 diabetes. The CDR3 extends over 15 amino acids. The germline V gene has CDR1 SGHRS and CDR2 YFSETQ. V lost 0 bases to trimming and J lost 0 bases; unmatched junction nucleotides: 2. What was sequenced were expressed TCRB transcripts, since all of the isolated RNA had been reverse transcribed. Sequenced by immunoSEQ multiplex PCR; TCRdb stores in-frame clones only, minus some. Among 250,000 to 300,000 clones listed, 8% were seen once. Study-wide findings and caveats: Sampled from patients, naive, central memory and Treg TCRB repertoires appeared more similar than those sampled from healthy donors.

As regards this clone: The antigen remains unidentified.

The V and J genes are TRBV5-1 and TRBJ1-2, with 7 bases lining up with TRBD1. Source material: central memory CD4+ T cells from blood. The source is a young woman in good health. CDR3 sequence reads: CASSLAGQANYGYTF. In DNA form, the CDR3 reads TGCGCCAGCAGCTTGGCCGGACAGGCTAACTATGGCTACACCTTC.